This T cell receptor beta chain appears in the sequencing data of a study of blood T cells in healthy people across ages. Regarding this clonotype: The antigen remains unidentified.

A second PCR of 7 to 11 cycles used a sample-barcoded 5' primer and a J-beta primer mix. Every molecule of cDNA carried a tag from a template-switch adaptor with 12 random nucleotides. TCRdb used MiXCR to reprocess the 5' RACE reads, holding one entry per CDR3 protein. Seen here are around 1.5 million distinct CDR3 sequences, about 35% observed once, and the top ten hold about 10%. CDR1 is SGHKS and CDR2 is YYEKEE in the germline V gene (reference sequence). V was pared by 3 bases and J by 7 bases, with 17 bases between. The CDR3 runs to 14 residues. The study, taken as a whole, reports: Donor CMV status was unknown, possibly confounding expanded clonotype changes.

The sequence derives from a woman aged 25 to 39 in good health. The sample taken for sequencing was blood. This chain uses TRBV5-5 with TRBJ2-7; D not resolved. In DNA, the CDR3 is TGTGCCAGCAGCTCGTTACAACACCGGAATGAGCAGTACTTC. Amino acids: CASSSLQHRNEQYF.